This TCR beta chain was found in a study of blood T cells in healthy people across ages (dated by TCRdb to 2015 to 2017). With respect to the entire study: In model experiments, template switching captured roughly one uniquely barcoded TCR beta cDNA molecule for every two T cells. The study measured age-related changes in TCR beta repertoire diversity using deep sequencing normalized with unique cDNA molecular identifiers. Four age groups were formed from the donors: young (average 16 years), middle-aged (around 37), aged (under 70) and long-lived (roughly 88). To avoid experimental bias, donors of different ages were randomly spread across the sequencing lanes. For two donors (one aged 18 to 30 and one aged 80 or older), the study analyzed two additional independent replicas of 1 million unique cDNA reads from the same blood draw. The research as a whole found: Estimates of total diversity based on one million sequenced T cells were considered lower bounds and underestimates. The CMV infection status of donors was not known, potentially confounding age-related changes in expanded clonotypes. Since profiling was done on bulk unsorted PBMCs, naive and antigen-experienced compartments could not be conclusively compared. The percentage of naive T cells measured by flow cytometry correlated strongly with observed TCR beta diversity. Compared with the aged group, the long-lived group had more naive CD4+ T cells, fewer expanded clones and increased TCR diversity, a pattern suggesting age selection. As age increased, observed TCR beta diversity per million T cells dropped in a roughly linear way, and a significant reduction was already evident by age 40.

On this clonotype: Its target antigen remains unknown. Per-nucleotide qualities are absent, and no much larger clonotype sits a single base away.

Library construction relied on 5' RACE. Sequencer: Illumina HiSeq 2500. The second PCR ran for roughly 7 to 12 cycles and used a J-beta primer mix along with a sample-barcoded 5' primer. A template-switch 5' adaptor carrying 12 random nucleotides introduced a unique molecular identifier onto each TCR beta cDNA molecule. Each sample yielded at least 3 million CDR3-containing paired-end reads. All of the RNA was converted into first-strand cDNA using the Mint cDNA synthesis kit, with a TRBC-specific oligonucleotide serving as the primer. After uracil-DNA glycosylase treatment, a first 18-cycle PCR used universal primers M1SS and BC2_uni_R on all cDNA. The study's processing was this. For normalization, 1 million high-quality reads, each with a distinct molecular identifier, were randomly selected from each sample. Instead of being binned into consensus sequences, reads that shared molecular identifiers were thrown out. MiTCR, with a Q25 quality threshold and the strictest error-elimination algorithm, was used for CDR3 identification, clonotype clustering and error correction. A nonparametric unseen species model with Euler transformation was used to estimate a lower bound on total TCR beta diversity. In-frame beta chains were kept once TCRdb had trimmed the public reads at Q25 with fastp and called clones with MiXCR. For every CDR3 protein sequence, its rows merge into one entry that carries the most common genes and DNA. The V and J calls were determined by TCRdb, not by the authors. For this sample the table gives 700,000 to 850,000 distinct CDR3 sequences, of which under 40% were detected only once. The ten largest clonotypes hold 10% to 15% of the sample.

The donors were 40 or so Caucasian individuals from Russia, aged roughly 6 to 90 years, who were systemically healthy. Ten milliliters of peripheral blood were drawn from each donor into EDTA-treated Vacutainer tubes. Ficoll-Paque density-gradient centrifugation was used to isolate PBMCs, with at least 7 million per sample. Total RNA, at least 6 micrograms per sample, was extracted from PBMCs with Trizol reagent. The percentages of naive CD45RAhigh/CD27high T cells were determined by flow cytometry on a PBMC aliquot from every donor. Including cysteine and phenylalanine, the CDR3 has 17 amino acids. The CDR3 DNA has 51 bases and is translated from base 1. V was cut back by 6 bases and J by 0 bases, leaving a gap of 18 bases between them.

This receptor was obtained from a man between 18 and 35 years old in good health. The chain is encoded by TRBV12-3 or TRBV12-4 joined to TRBJ1-5, with the D gene not confidently named. The sequencing input was blood. CDR3 protein: CASRPGPLQDSNQPQHF. The DNA reads as follows: TGTGCCAGCAGGCCAGGCCCGCTTCAAGATAGCAATCAGCCCCAGCATTTT.